This T cell receptor beta chain came from a study of cytomegalovirus exposure and HLA in healthy donors. Whole-study results and caveats: Analyzed later, association rates of TCRs varied across HLA loci, with DRB1 most and HLA-C fewest. What a later analysis showed was that several of the most significant clusters appeared linked to common viral pathogens. Cytomegalovirus-associated TCR beta chains were listed, numbering roughly 150.

In regard to this clone: Its antigen is as yet unknown.

This PCR relied on a set of 60 Vbeta primers and 13 Jbeta primers. Generated by immunoSEQ multiplex PCR, the TCRdb table keeps only in-frame clones and is missing some. Of roughly 100,000 clones listed, 75% to 85% are singletons. CDR3 length equals 13 residues. Trimming cost V 0 bases and J 8 bases, with 7 bases left between them. CDR1 is LNHNV and CDR2 is YYDKDF in the germline V gene (reference sequence). Sequenced: PBMCs. The receptor comes from a man under 40 in good health and CMV-seronegative. J is TRBJ1-4 and V is TRBV15; D is possibly TRBD1 (6 bases). The CDR3 nucleotides read TGTGCCACCAGCAGAGATCAGGGGGAAAAACTGTTTTTT. As protein: CATSRDQGEKLFF.